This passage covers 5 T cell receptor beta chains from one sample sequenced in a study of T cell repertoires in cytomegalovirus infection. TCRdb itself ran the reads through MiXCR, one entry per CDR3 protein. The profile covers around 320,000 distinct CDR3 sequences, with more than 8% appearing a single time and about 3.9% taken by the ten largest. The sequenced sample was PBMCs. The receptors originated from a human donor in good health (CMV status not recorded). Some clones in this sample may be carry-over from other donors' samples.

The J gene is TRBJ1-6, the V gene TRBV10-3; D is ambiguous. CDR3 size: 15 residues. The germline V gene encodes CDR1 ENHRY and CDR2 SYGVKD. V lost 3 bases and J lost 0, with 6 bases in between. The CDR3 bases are TGTGCCATCAGTGAAAAGAGCTCCTATAATTCACCCCTCCACTTT. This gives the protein CAISEKSSYNSPLHF.

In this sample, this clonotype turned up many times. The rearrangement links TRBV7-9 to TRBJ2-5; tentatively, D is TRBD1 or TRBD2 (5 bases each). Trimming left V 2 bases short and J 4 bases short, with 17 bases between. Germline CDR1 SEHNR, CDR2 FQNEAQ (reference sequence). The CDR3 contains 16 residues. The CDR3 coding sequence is TGTGCCAGCAGCTTAACCTTCGACACGAGGGGAGAGACCCAGTACTTC. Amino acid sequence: CASSLTFDTRGETQYF.

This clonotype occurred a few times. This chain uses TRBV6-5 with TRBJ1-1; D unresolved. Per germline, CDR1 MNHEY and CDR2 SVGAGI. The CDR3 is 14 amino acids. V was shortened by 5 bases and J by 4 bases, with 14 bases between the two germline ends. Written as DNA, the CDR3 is TGTGCCAGCAGTCCGTCGATTACGGGCACTGAAGCTTTCTTT. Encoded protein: CASSPSITGTEAFF.

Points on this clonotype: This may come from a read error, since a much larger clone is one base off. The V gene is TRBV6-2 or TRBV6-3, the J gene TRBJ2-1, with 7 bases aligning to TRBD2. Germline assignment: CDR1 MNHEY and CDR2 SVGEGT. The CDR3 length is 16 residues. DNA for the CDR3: TGTGCCGGCAGTTACCGGGGGAGGGGACTTAATAATGAGCAGTTCTTC. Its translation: CAGSYRGRGLNNEQFF.

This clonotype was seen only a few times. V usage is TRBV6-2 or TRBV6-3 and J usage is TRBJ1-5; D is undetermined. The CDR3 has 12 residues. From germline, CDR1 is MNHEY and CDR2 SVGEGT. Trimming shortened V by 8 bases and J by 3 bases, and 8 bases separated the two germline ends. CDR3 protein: CASGGDNQPQHF. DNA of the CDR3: TGTGCCAGCGGCGGAGACAATCAGCCCCAGCATTTT.